A single sample is the source of the 2 T cell receptor beta chains below, sequenced in a study of OX40 agonist ivuxolimab in advanced cancers. Libraries were prepared by immunoSEQ multiplex PCR; TCRdb keeps only in-frame clonotypes and omits some of them. The data hold approximately 70,000 clones, with approximately 81% observed a single time. The sample here was CD4+ or CD8+ T cells sorted from blood, taken in a trial of the OX40 agonist ivuxolimab. The receptor source for this set is an adult with an advanced solid tumor such as melanoma, head and neck, liver or kidney cancer.

This chain joins TRBV10-3 and TRBJ1-1; no clear D gene. The germline V gene encodes CDR1 ENHRY and CDR2 SYGVKD. The V end lost 3 bases, the J end lost 1 base, and 3 bases lay between the germline ends. The CDR3 totals 12 residues. DNA for the CDR3: TGTGCCATCAGTGACCGGAACACTGAAGCTTTCTTT. This encodes CAISDRNTEAFF.

The chain joins TRBV18 to TRBJ2-6; the match to TRBD1 covers 10 bases. CDR3 length: 18 amino acids. Germline CDR1 reads KGHSH; CDR2 reads LQKENI. V trimming: 5 bases; J trimming: 0 bases; junction bases outside the gene matches: 7. CDR3 bases: TGTGCCAGCTCAGTCGGGACAGGGGTCTTCTCTGGGGCCAACGTCCTGACTTTC. Translated: CASSVGTGVFSGANVLTF.